This is a list of T cell receptor beta chains from one sample in a study of graft-versus-host responses after intestinal transplantation. Repertoires were generated with immunoSEQ multiplex PCR, while TCRdb's copy carries only in-frame clones and drops some. The profile shows approximately 54,000 clones, roughly nine tenths of them singletons. Sample: PBMCs, taken around 95 weeks after intestinal transplant. Every receptor here comes from a human patient who received an intestinal transplant, so some T cells may come from the graft donor. CDR3s include the opening cysteine and the closing phenylalanine or tryptophan. The D gene is left open where the match is weak. Clone size, where shown, is once, few, many, or a class for clones that have expanded.

d_call j_call clone_size v_call cdr3_nt cdr3_aa
NA TRBJ1-1 NA TRBV25-1 TGTGCCAGCAGCCTAACAGTTAACACTGAAGCTTTCTTT CASSLTVNTEAFF
NA TRBJ2-3 NA TRBV29-1 TGCAGCGTTGATGGGCCAGGGGTTACAGATACGCAGTATTTT CSVDGPGVTDTQYF
NA TRBJ1-5 NA TRBV9 TGTGCCAGCACCCCGGGGGGGGAAGGGAATCAGCCCCAGCATTTT CASTPGGEGNQPQHF
NA TRBJ1-1 once TRBV9 TGTGCCAGCAGCGTAGGGGCTAACACTGAAGCTTTCTTT CASSVGANTEAFF
TRBD1 TRBJ2-3 NA TRBV27 TGTGCCAGCAGTTTAACGGACAGGGGATCAGATACGCAGTATTTT CASSLTDRGSDTQYF
TRBD1 TRBJ1-2 NA TRBV10-3 TGTGCCATCAGTGAACAGGGGAACTATGGCTACACCTTC CAISEQGNYGYTF
NA TRBJ1-1 NA TRBV7-8 TGTGCCAGCAGCCCGTCGAACACTGAAGCTTTCTTT CASSPSNTEAFF
NA TRBJ2-7 NA TRBV19 TGTGCCAGTAGCCTGAGTGATTCCTACGAGCAGTACTTC CASSLSDSYEQYF
NA TRBJ2-5 NA TRBV6-5 TGTGCCAGCAGTTACACGGGACACCACCAAGAGACCCAGTACTTC CASSYTGHHQETQYF
NA TRBJ2-7 once TRBV5-1 TGCGCCAGCTCTCCGAGGAGCGGCGGTTACGAGCAGTACTTC CASSPRSGGYEQYF
NA TRBJ2-6 NA TRBV7-8 TGTGCCAGCAGCCCCCCCGGGGCCAACGTCCTGACTTTC CASSPPGANVLTF
NA TRBJ1-1 NA TRBV9 TGTGCCAGCAGCGTAGTGGGCAGGGTCAGTGAAGCTTTCTTT CASSVVGRVSEAFF
TRBD2 TRBJ2-5 NA TRBV7-2 TGTGCCAGCAGCGCTTATAGCGGGGGTAGGGCATGGGAGACCCAGTACTTC CASSAYSGGRAWETQYF
TRBD1 TRBJ1-1 NA TRBV15 TGTGCCACCAGCAAGGGGACAGGGATGAACACTGAAGCTTTCTTT CATSKGTGMNTEAFF
TRBD2 TRBJ2-1 NA TRBV7-8 TGTGCCAGCAGCGCTCTAGCGGGGGGGCTAAGTGAGCAGTTCTTC CASSALAGGLSEQFF
NA TRBJ1-2 NA TRBV5-6 TGTGCCAGCAGCTTGGGGTCCCAGCCAAGGTACACCTTC CASSLGSQPRYTF
NA TRBJ1-4 NA TRBV9 TGTGCCAGCAGCGTAGGGGGGTCATTGGCTAATGAAAAACTGTTTTTT CASSVGGSLANEKLFF
NA TRBJ2-3 NA TRBV7-2 TGTGCCAGCAGCCTAGGATTGGCAGATACGCAGTATTTT CASSLGLADTQYF
TRBD2 TRBJ2-3 NA TRBV5-1 TGCGCCAGCAGCTTGGGCCCTAGTAGCGGGGGGCGCACAGATACGCAGTATTTT CASSLGPSSGGRTDTQYF
NA TRBJ1-3 NA TRBV6-5 TGTGCCAGCAGTTACTCGGCAGGGGCCACGGGAAACACCATATATTTT CASSYSAGATGNTIYF
TRBD1 TRBJ2-1 NA TRBV5-4 TGTGCCAGCGGCGACAGGGGAAGTTACAATGAGCAGTTCTTC CASGDRGSYNEQFF
TRBD1 TRBJ2-7 NA TRBV5-4 TGTGCCAGCAGCTACGGACAGGCGGGCTCCTACGAGCAGTACTTC CASSYGQAGSYEQYF
TRBD2 TRBJ2-5 NA TRBV6-7 TGTGCCAGCAGGGAGCGGGGGGGAGAAGAGACCCAGTACTTC CASRERGGEETQYF
NA TRBJ1-1 NA TRBV5-6 TGTGCCAGCAGCTTGGCGATCCGGGACACTGAAGCTTTCTTT CASSLAIRDTEAFF
NA TRBJ2-1 NA TRBV11-2 TGTGCCAGCAGCTTAGATCCCGGGGGCGAGCAGTTCTTC CASSLDPGGEQFF
NA TRBJ2-7 NA TRBV7-9 TGTGCCAGCAGCTTATCGATCCAGGGCCACTCCTACGAGCAGTACTTC CASSLSIQGHSYEQYF
TRBD1 TRBJ2-7 NA TRBV6-6 TGTGCCAGCAGTTACTCATTGGACAGGGCCTCGATCTTC CASSYSLDRASIF
NA TRBJ1-1 NA TRBV6-1 TGTGCCAGCAGTGAACAGCCGATCGGACTGAACACTGAAGCTTTCTTT CASSEQPIGLNTEAFF
TRBD1 TRBJ2-3 NA TRBV28 TGTGCCAGCAGTTTAACAGGGGTCGATACGCAGTATTTT CASSLTGVDTQYF
TRBD2 TRBJ2-2 NA TRBV4-1 TGCGCCAGCAGCCAACAAGAGCGGGGAGCCGGGGAGCTGTTTTTT CASSQQERGAGELFF
NA TRBJ2-3 once TRBV6-5 TGTGCCAGCAGTACGACAGATACGCAGTATTTT CASSTTDTQYF
TRBD1 TRBJ2-7 NA TRBV18 TGTGCCAGCTCACGCGGACAGGCCTACGAGCAGTACTTC CASSRGQAYEQYF
NA TRBJ2-1 NA TRBV18 TGTGCCAGCTCACCACAACCCGCAAAAAATGAGCAGTTCTTC CASSPQPAKNEQFF
TRBD2 TRBJ2-5 NA TRBV10-2 TGCGCCAGCAGTATGTCTAGCGGGGGGGCGGCTGGGGAGACCCAGTACTTC CASSMSSGGAAGETQYF
NA TRBJ2-5 few TRBV13 TGTGCCAGCAGCCACCACAGCATCCAAGAGACCCAGTACTTC CASSHHSIQETQYF
TRBD1 TRBJ1-1 NA TRBV4-1 TGCGCCAGCAGCCAAGATAAGGCAGGGGGGCCTGAAGCTTTCTTT CASSQDKAGGPEAFF
NA TRBJ2-7 NA TRBV2 TGTGCCAGCAGAGTAACAGGATCGGGAGAGCAGTACTTC CASRVTGSGEQYF
NA TRBJ2-3 NA TRBV6-5 TGTGCCAGCACCCCTACGGGGCGGGGCACAGATACGCAGTATTTT CASTPTGRGTDTQYF
NA TRBJ1-5 NA TRBV5-8 TGTGCCAGCAGCTTGAAGGGCCGCAATCAGCCCCAGCATTTT CASSLKGRNQPQHF
NA TRBJ1-1 NA TRBV27 TGTGCCAGCAGTACCGGGCCTGAAGCTTTCTTT CASSTGPEAFF
NA TRBJ1-6 NA TRBV6-1 TGTGCCAGCAGTGAAGGTGGGGGGGTATCACCCCTCCACTTT CASSEGGGVSPLHF
TRBD1 TRBJ1-2 once TRBV5-1 TGCGCCAGCAGCCCCCCGGCCCGGGACAGGCCCGACTATGGCTACACCTTC CASSPPARDRPDYGYTF
NA TRBJ2-3 NA TRBV11-3 TGTGCCAGCAGCTTACAATCGGGGGCCAGCACAGATACGCAGTATTTT CASSLQSGASTDTQYF
NA TRBJ1-1 NA TRBV6-1 TGTGCCAGCAGAGAAGGGGTCATGGACACTGAAGCTTTCTTT CASREGVMDTEAFF
NA TRBJ1-2 NA TRBV25-1 TGTGCCAGCTCCCGTCAAGGGAGGAGCGCAGCTAACTATGGCTACACCTTC CASSRQGRSAANYGYTF
NA TRBJ2-7 NA TRBV5-8 TGTGCCAGCCCGCCCGGAGGGCGTTCCGCTTTCTACGAGCAGTACTTC CASPPGGRSAFYEQYF
NA TRBJ2-7 NA TRBV6-5 TGTGCCAGCAGTTACTCTGGGCAGCCCGACTACGAGCAGTACTTC CASSYSGQPDYEQYF
NA TRBJ1-3 NA TRBV5-1 TGCGCCAGCAGCCCCCGCGGTTCTGGAAACACCATATATTTT CASSPRGSGNTIYF
NA TRBJ2-5 NA TRBV6-5 TGTGCCAGCAGTTTGCTGGGGCTACAAGAGACCCAGTACTTC CASSLLGLQETQYF
TRBD2 TRBJ2-1 NA TRBV6-5 TGTGCCAGCAGTTCTACGAGCGGGGGGTCCTACAATGAGCAGTTCTTC CASSSTSGGSYNEQFF